Following are 24 T cell receptor beta chains from one sample sequenced in a study of blood T cell repertoires in COVID-19. The repertoire was sequenced with immunoSEQ multiplex PCR; TCRdb's copy has only in-frame clones and lacks some. The table has over 85,000 clones, about four fifths seen once. The sequenced sample consisted of peripheral blood. Receptors were obtained from a human donor in a cohort sampled during active COVID-19.

This sequence joins TRBV5-1 and TRBJ2-1; TRBD1 matches 7 bases. V lost 4 bases and J lost 0; bases outside the gene matches: 4. The CDR3 sequence is 15 residues long. The V gene's germline CDR1 is SGHRS and CDR2 YFSETQ. The DNA of the CDR3 is TGCGCCAGCAGCCAGGGACAGTCCTCCTACAATGAGCAGTTCTTC. Translation: CASSQGQSSYNEQFF.

The gene calls are TRBV2 and TRBJ2-3, with D possibly matching TRBD2 (6 bases). This CDR3 region has 14 residues. Trimming cost V 4 bases and J 4 bases, with 12 bases left between them. Germline V lookup: CDR1 SNHLY, CDR2 FYNNEI. The CDR3 here is CASSVRTNADTQYF. The CDR3 nucleotides read TGTGCCAGCAGTGTGCGGACTAACGCAGATACGCAGTATTTT.

The chain carries TRBV7-2 and TRBJ1-6, with 11 bases aligning to TRBD1. Per germline, CDR1 SGHTA and CDR2 FQGNSA. The CDR3 is 15 residues long. The V gene end was trimmed by 5 bases and the J gene end by 9 bases; junction bases not matched to a gene: 6. The CDR3 loop reads CASSPRDRGTSPLHF. The DNA of the CDR3 is TGTGCCAGCAGCCCCCGGGACAGGGGGACTTCACCCCTCCACTTT.

The J gene is TRBJ1-6, the V gene TRBV7-6; TRBD1 might be the D (5 bases). Trimming took off 2 bases at V and 7 bases at J, with 12 bases between the two ends. Germline loops: CDR1 SGHVS, CDR2 FNYEAQ. This CDR3 spans 15 amino acids. This CDR3 is CASSLFREGNSPLHF. The CDR3 DNA reads TGTGCCAGCAGCTTATTCAGGGAGGGGAATTCACCCCTCCACTTT.

This chain joins TRBV9 and TRBJ1-6; TRBD1 matches at 8 bases. Per germline, CDR1 SGDLS and CDR2 YYNGEE. This CDR3 has 15 residues. Losses at the gene ends were 0 bases for V and 9 bases for J; bases not matched to a gene: 5. CDR3 sequence reads: CASSVAQGAGSPLHF. The CDR3 region has the DNA TGTGCCAGCAGCGTAGCTCAGGGGGCAGGTTCACCCCTCCACTTT.

In nucleotides, the CDR3 is TGTGCCAGCAGCTCCGACAGTGGGGCTAGAAACACCATATATTTT. This codes for CASSSDSGARNTIYF. The chain employs TRBV7-2 and TRBJ1-3, with D possibly being TRBD1 (5 bases). The CDR3 is 15 residues long. CDR1 and CDR2 (germline): SGHTA, FQGNSA. The V end lost 4 bases, the J end lost 5 bases, and 15 bases lay between the germline ends.

This clone has only one observation. CDR3 bases: TGCGCCAGCAGCTCGGGAGTGGGTTCCGGGGCCAACGTCCTGACTTTC. Its protein is CASSSGVGSGANVLTF. The chain joins TRBV5-1 to TRBJ2-6, with a weak D call TRBD2 (6 bases). V shed 3 bases and J shed 4 bases, with 14 bases lying between them. Germline-derived CDR1 and CDR2 are SGHRS and YFSETQ. CDR3 size: 16 residues.

V is TRBV12-5 and J is TRBJ2-5; D ambiguous. The CDR3 contains 13 residues. Germline loops: CDR1 LGHNT, CDR2 FRNRAP. With 6 bases removed from V and 7 bases from J, the gap between germline ends came to 15 bases. CDR3: CASGPDPGRTQYF. In DNA form, the CDR3 reads TGTGCTAGTGGCCCTGACCCGGGTCGGACCCAGTACTTC.

The rearrangement joins TRBV5-4 to TRBJ2-5; TRBD1 is a possible D gene (5 bases). V lost 0 bases to trimming and J lost 2 bases, with 11 bases between them. Germline assignment: CDR1 SGHNT and CDR2 YYREEE (reference sequence). The length of the CDR3 is 15 residues. CDR3: CASSLAGRAQETQYF. DNA of the CDR3: TGTGCCAGCAGCTTGGCCGGCAGGGCGCAAGAGACCCAGTACTTC.

This sequence joins TRBV9 and TRBJ1-3; possible D gene TRBD1, 6 bases. V dropped 3 bases and J dropped 9 bases, with 10 bases sitting between them. This CDR3 spans 12 amino acids. Germline CDR1 and CDR2: SGDLS and YYNGEE. The CDR3 DNA follows: TGTGCCAGCAGCGCTCAAGGGGGCACCATATATTTT. Translation gives CASSAQGGTIYF.

The chain has TRBV6-2 or TRBV6-3 and TRBJ2-3; D is unresolved. With 5 bases removed from V and 0 bases from J, the gap between germline ends came to 9 bases. Germline V gene data show CDR1 as MNHEY and CDR2 as SVGEGT. The CDR3 is made up of 14 amino acids. CDR3 DNA sequence: TGTGCCAGCAGTCGAACTGAAAGCACAGATACGCAGTATTTT. Encoded protein: CASSRTESTDTQYF.

This chain connects TRBV9 to TRBJ1-2; weak D call: TRBD1 (5 bases). This CDR3 has 19 residues. V shed 3 bases and J shed 5 bases, with 29 bases lying between them. CDR1 and CDR2 from the germline V gene are SGDLS and YYNGEE. Here the CDR3 DNA reads TGTGCCAGCAGCGCGCATACCTCCCCAGCGGGGGGGGTACTATATGGCTACACCTTC. Translating gives CASSAHTSPAGGVLYGYTF.

The chain is built from TRBV7-9 and TRBJ2-3; D is uncertain. V was shortened by 5 bases and J by 2 bases, with 14 bases between the two germline ends. This CDR3 has 15 amino acids. Germline CDR1 is SEHNR and CDR2 is FQNEAQ (reference sequence). This CDR3 is CASSHRPGLTDTQYF. CDR3 DNA: TGTGCCAGCAGCCACCGCCCAGGCCTCACAGATACGCAGTATTTT.

The J gene is TRBJ1-2, the V gene TRBV18, with no clear D. From germline, CDR1 is KGHSH and CDR2 LQKENI. CDR3 size: 15 residues. V dropped 3 bases and J dropped 1 base, with 12 bases sitting between them. DNA for the CDR3: TGTGCCAGCTCACCGACTCACACGTTTAACTATGGCTACACCTTC. This gives the protein CASSPTHTFNYGYTF.

The V and J genes are TRBV5-8 and TRBJ1-1, with D maybe TRBD1 (5 bases). Trimming cost V 4 bases and J 2 bases, with 15 bases left between them. The CDR3 has 15 amino acids. Germline V gene lookup returns CDR1 SGHTS and CDR2 YDEGEE. CDR3: CASSASGTPNTEAFF. The CDR3 bases are TGTGCCAGCAGCGCCTCCGGGACTCCTAACACTGAAGCTTTCTTT.

The V gene is TRBV19, the J gene TRBJ1-2; no clear D. The germline CDR1 and CDR2 sequences are LNHDA and SQIVND (reference sequence). Trimming removed 5 bases at V and 4 bases at J, with 14 bases between. This CDR3 spans 14 amino acids. CDR3 DNA: TGTGCCAGTAGTTTACGACTCTTTTCCTATGGCTACACCTTC. Protein sequence: CASSLRLFSYGYTF.

This clone was recorded once. The chain combines TRBV11-3 with TRBJ2-7; D is ambiguous. The CDR3 spans 13 residues. Germline CDR1 is SGHNT and CDR2 is YENEEA. The V gene lost 2 bases and the J gene lost 3 bases, with 8 bases spanning the gap. This CDR3 is CASSLTNRYEQYF. In DNA, the CDR3 is TGTGCCAGCAGCTTAACTAATCGCTACGAGCAGTACTTC.

The chain employs TRBV7-3 and TRBJ2-1; maybe TRBD2 (6 bases). Looked up from germline, CDR1 is SGHTA and CDR2 is FQGTGA. The ends were cut back, 5 bases at V and 10 bases at J, with 15 bases in the middle. The CDR3 is 13 amino acids. CDR3 in amino acids: CASSMIQEGEQFF. The CDR3 region has the DNA TGTGCCAGCAGCATGATACAGGAGGGAGAGCAGTTCTTC.

The chain's CDR3 is CASSPQTSGGHEQFF. In nucleotides, the CDR3 is TGTGCCAGCAGCCCGCAGACTAGCGGGGGGCATGAGCAGTTCTTC. The V and J genes are TRBV7-2 and TRBJ2-1; 13 bases fit TRBD2. Germline-derived CDR1 and CDR2 are SGHTA and FQGNSA. The CDR3 is 15 amino acids. With V trimmed by 5 bases and J by 8 bases, 6 bases remained unmatched.

The gene calls are TRBV27 and TRBJ2-5, with a possible D match to TRBD2 (6 bases). Deletions cut 7 bases from V and 5 bases from J, with 26 bases between. CDR3 length equals 17 residues. Germline V gives CDR1 MNHEY, CDR2 SMNVEV (reference sequence). The DNA of the CDR3 is TGTGCCAGCATGGTACTGGGTTGGGGGGATATGTATGAGACCCAGTACTTC. Translated, it gives CASMVLGWGDMYETQYF.

This sequence joins TRBV7-8 and TRBJ2-1, with TRBD2 matching over 8 bases. V shed 2 bases and J 3 bases; nucleotides not matched to a gene: 6. The CDR3 totals 16 residues. CDR1 is SGHVS, CDR2 FQNEAQ, per germline. Here the CDR3 reads CASSLRLAGRYNEQFF. CDR3 DNA sequence: TGTGCCAGCAGCTTACGGCTAGCGGGTCGCTACAATGAGCAGTTCTTC.

V gene TRBV9 combines with J gene TRBJ2-1, with a tentative D call TRBD2 (6 bases). This CDR3 has 14 residues. Germline V gives CDR1 SGDLS, CDR2 YYNGEE. The V end lost 0 bases, the J end lost 5 bases, and 9 bases lay between the germline ends. The CDR3 loop reads CASSVGGTHNEQFF. For the CDR3, the DNA is TGTGCCAGCAGCGTAGGAGGGACTCACAATGAGCAGTTCTTC.

The CDR3 region is CASGRSGTHNEQFF. For the CDR3, the DNA is TGTGCCAGCGGCAGAAGCGGGACCCACAATGAGCAGTTCTTC. The J gene is TRBJ2-1, the V gene TRBV3-1 (or the pseudogene TRBV3-2); 7 bases fit TRBD2. Germline V gene data show CDR1 as LGHDT and CDR2 as YNNKEL (reference sequence). There are 14 residues in the CDR3. J was trimmed by 5 bases and V by 8 bases; bases with no gene match: 9.

The V and J genes are TRBV9 and TRBJ2-5; D remains unclear. The CDR3 is made up of 16 amino acids. Trimming removed 2 bases at V and 4 bases at J, with 18 bases between. From germline, CDR1 is SGDLS and CDR2 YYNGEE. Here the CDR3 reads CASSVLASGTRETQYF. For the CDR3, the DNA is TGTGCCAGCAGCGTCCTCGCCTCGGGTACACGAGAGACCCAGTACTTC.